This T cell receptor (beta chain) was sequenced during a study of shared clonotypes between healthy human individuals. Trimming stripped 1 base from V and 1 base from J, with 5 bases between. The CDR3 sequence is 13 residues long. Germline CDR1 reads GTSNPN; CDR2 reads SVGIG (reference sequence). Remarks on this clone: The same CDR3 also results from other DNA sequences found in this sample.

Libraries were prepared by immunoSEQ multiplex PCR; TCRdb keeps only in-frame clonotypes and omits some of them. The table shows about 1 million clones, with under 80% occurring only once. The TCR was taken from a man between 18 and 29 years old in good health. The chain carries TRBV30 and TRBJ1-5; D is uncertain. Sequencing input: memory CD4+ T cells sorted from blood. Subset specified: CD45RA-negative fraction. The CDR3 spells CAWSDSSNQPQHF. CDR3 coding DNA: TGTGCCTGGAGTGATTCGAGCAATCAGCCCCAGCATTTT.